The clone carrying this T cell receptor (beta chain) was picked up a small number of times. It was with a sample-barcoded 5' primer and a J-beta primer mix that a second PCR of roughly 7 to 12 cycles was run. One entry per CDR3 protein results from TCRdb running MiXCR on the 5' RACE reads. This table has about 1,400,000 distinct CDR3 sequences, around two fifths appearing once. These data originate in a study of blood T cells in healthy people across ages. V shed 6 bases and J shed 3 bases, with 8 bases lying between them. The CDR3 totals 12 residues. Looked up from germline, CDR1 is MNHEY and CDR2 is SVGAGI.

The TCR was taken from a woman aged 18-29 years in good health. Source material: blood. The J gene is TRBJ2-5, the V gene TRBV6-5; no reliable D call. CDR3: CASSQRKETQYF. CDR3 in DNA: TGTGCCAGCAGCCAACGTAAAGAGACCCAGTACTTC.